These 30 T cell receptor beta chains were all obtained from the same sample, sequenced in a study of T cell responses to AZD1222 COVID-19 vaccine. Here immunoSEQ multiplex PCR was the method, and the copy in TCRdb shows in-frame clones only, minus some. The table shows around 83,000 clones, with 92% occurring only once. This specimen consisted of peripheral blood, obtained on day 0 of AZD1222 vaccination. These receptor sequences come from an adult in good health.

The chain links TRBV6-5 to TRBJ2-3; D is ambiguous. This CDR3 has 12 residues. Trimming removed 6 bases at V and 6 bases at J, with 10 bases between. Germline V lookup: CDR1 MNHEY, CDR2 SVGAGI. The CDR3 DNA reads as TGTGCCAGCAGCCATGGGTCGGATACGCAGTATTTT. Translation gives CASSHGSDTQYF.

V is TRBV3-1 (or the pseudogene TRBV3-2) and J is TRBJ2-7, with no clear D. The CDR3 consists of 13 residues. Per the germline V gene, CDR1 is LGHDT and CDR2 is YNNKEL (reference sequence). V was trimmed by 0 bases and J by 6 bases, leaving 9 bases between them. DNA for the CDR3: TGTGCCAGCAGCCAAGAGTTTTTCCCCGAGCAGTACTTC. Residues: CASSQEFFPEQYF.

The chain links TRBV30 to TRBJ2-6; no definite D call. The CDR3 has 13 residues. Germline V gives CDR1 GTSNPN, CDR2 SVGIG (reference sequence). V lost 5 bases, J lost 0 bases, and 5 bases lay in between. The DNA for the CDR3 is TGTGCCTGGGACGGCTCTGGGGCCAACGTCCTGACTTTC. Translated, it gives CAWDGSGANVLTF. Full variable domain (remainder filled in from reference TRBV30 and TRBJ2-6): SQTIHQWPATLVQPVGSPLSLECTVEGTSNPNLYWYRQAAGRGLQLLFYSVGIGQISSEVPQNLSASRPQDRQFILSSKKLLLSDSGFYLCAWDGSGANVLTFGAGSRLTVL.

The chain combines TRBV5-1 with TRBJ1-4; D unclear. The CDR3 sequence is 13 residues long. V lost 4 bases to trimming and J lost 6 bases, with 10 bases between them. From germline, CDR1 is SGHRS and CDR2 YFSETQ. DNA for the CDR3: TGCGCCAGCAGCCCGGGTTGGGATGAAAAACTGTTTTTT. Its protein is CASSPGWDEKLFF.

Only a few counts were recorded for this clone. Mismatch with germline at one junction end may stem from a read error. The rearrangement links TRBV29-1 to TRBJ2-7; 10 bases fit TRBD2. There are 15 residues in the CDR3. From germline, CDR1 is SQVTM and CDR2 ANQGSEA. The CDR3 DNA reads as TGCAGCGTCGAAGGGTTTAGCGGGAGGTCCTACGAGCAGTACTTC. Residues: CSVEGFSGRSYEQYF.

This chain uses TRBV7-8 with TRBJ2-6; TRBD1 matches at 8 bases. Germline CDR1 reads SGHVS; CDR2 reads FQNEAQ. The CDR3 is 21 amino acids. V shed 3 bases and J 0 bases; nucleotides not matched to a gene: 16. The CDR3 DNA reads TGTGCCAGCAGCTTCCCTATGCCCGGACAGGGCTTCCTCTCTGGGGCCAACGTCCTGACTTTC. As protein: CASSFPMPGQGFLSGANVLTF.

The CDR3 sequence is CAIPYRDRVVANTGELFF. The DNA of the CDR3 is TGTGCCATACCTTACAGGGACAGGGTCGTCGCGAACACCGGGGAGCTGTTTTTT. The chain has TRBV10-3 and TRBJ2-2, with 9 bases fitting TRBD1. The CDR3 covers 18 residues. V shed 9 bases and J 0 bases; nucleotides not matched to a gene: 14. Germline-derived CDR1 and CDR2 are ENHRY and SYGVKD.

The chain carries TRBV6-4 and TRBJ2-1, with D perhaps matching TRBD1 (5 bases). Per the germline V gene, CDR1 is MRHNA and CDR2 is SNTAGT. V lost 2 bases to trimming and J lost 9 bases, with 11 bases between them. The CDR3 consists of 13 residues. For the CDR3, the DNA is TGTGCCAGCAGTGACCCCTATCAGGGTGAGCAGTTCTTC. It codes for CASSDPYQGEQFF.

This clone is a singleton in its sample. The rearrangement uses TRBV10-3 and TRBJ2-7; D gene uncertain. The CDR3 extends over 11 amino acids. Germline CDR1 ENHRY, CDR2 SYGVKD. Trimming cost V 4 bases and J 4 bases, with 5 bases left between them. CDR3 region: CAISVGYEQYF. DNA for the CDR3: TGTGCCATCAGTGTTGGATACGAGCAGTACTTC.

Here the CDR3 DNA reads TGCGCCAGCAGCTTTAACGGGAGGGACACCGGGGAGCTGTTTTTT. This sequence encodes CASSFNGRDTGELFF. This chain joins TRBV4-3 and TRBJ2-2, with 8 bases aligning to TRBD2. The CDR3 loop spans 15 amino acids. J was trimmed by 3 bases and V by 5 bases; bases with no gene match: 5. CDR1 and CDR2 from the germline V gene are LGHNA and YSLEER.

CDR3 coding DNA: TGCGCCAGCAGCTTGGGTGGTAGCGGTGGCTATGGCTACACCTTC. It is translated as CASSLGGSGGYGYTF. The J gene is TRBJ1-2, the V gene TRBV5-1, with D unresolved. V gave up 0 bases and J gave up 4 bases, with 13 bases separating them. The V gene's germline CDR1 is SGHRS and CDR2 YFSETQ. The CDR3 runs to 15 residues.

This clone was seen just once. The chain employs TRBV9 and TRBJ2-2; D perhaps matches TRBD1 (5 bases). This CDR3 has 14 residues. V was trimmed by 5 bases and J by 8 bases, leaving 16 bases between them. CDR1 and CDR2 (germline): SGDLS, YYNGEE. The CDR3 is CASREDTDTGELFF. CDR3 DNA: TGTGCCAGCAGAGAGGACACGGATACTGGGGAGCTGTTTTTT.

The CDR3 bases are TGTGCCAGCGGACGACAGACGCAGTACTTC. It specifies CASGRQTQYF. The V gene is TRBV28, the J gene TRBJ2-7; D perhaps matches TRBD1 (5 bases). This CDR3 is built from 10 residues. The V and J ends lost 8 bases and 9 bases respectively, with 11 bases between them. Germline V gene data show CDR1 as MDHEN and CDR2 as SYDVKM. The full variable domain, with the rest looked up from reference TRBV28 and TRBJ2-7, is DVKVTQSSRYLVKRTGEKVFLECVQDMDHENMFWYRQDPGLGLRLIYFSYDVKMKEKGDIPEGYSVSREKKERFSLILESASTNQTSMYLCASGRQTQYFGPGTRLTVT.

The chain employs TRBV18 and TRBJ2-5, with 9 bases lining up with TRBD2. Germline lookup yields CDR1 KGHSH and CDR2 LQKENI. This CDR3 comprises 16 residues. V lost 3 bases and J lost 5; bases outside the gene matches: 10. CDR3 DNA sequence: TGTGCCAGCTCACCCTCCGCCGCGGGAGGGTTTGAGACCCAGTACTTC. It translates to CASSPSAAGGFETQYF.

V usage is TRBV11-2 and J usage is TRBJ2-3; D not resolved. This CDR3 is built from 12 residues. CDR1 is SGHAT, CDR2 FQNNGV, per germline. V lost 5 bases and J lost 5, with 8 bases in between. The CDR3 spells CASSTVLDTQYF. In DNA form, the CDR3 reads TGTGCCAGCAGCACCGTGCTAGATACGCAGTATTTT. Full variable domain (missing parts from reference TRBV11-2 and TRBJ2-3): EAGVAQSPRYKIIEKRQSVAFWCNPISGHATLYWYQQILGQGPKLLIQFQNNGVVDDSQLPKDRFSAERLKGVDSTLKIQPAKLEDSAVYLCASSTVLDTQYFGPGTRLTVL.

V and J are TRBV9 and TRBJ2-6, with unresolved D. Trimming stripped 7 bases from V and 1 base from J, with 12 bases between. CDR3 size: 15 residues. Looked up from germline, CDR1 is SGDLS and CDR2 is YYNGEE. CDR3 region: CASAKIVSGANVLTF. The DNA of the CDR3 is TGTGCCAGCGCCAAAATTGTGTCTGGGGCCAACGTCCTGACTTTC.

The chain uses TRBV3-1 (or the pseudogene TRBV3-2) and TRBJ2-7; 14 nucleotides match TRBD2. This CDR3 is built from 16 residues. V lost 3 bases, J lost 4 bases, and 5 bases stayed unmatched. Germline V lookup: CDR1 LGHDT, CDR2 YNNKEL (reference sequence). The CDR3 DNA reads as TGTGCCAGCAGCCACGGGACTAGCGGGAGAGGATACGAGCAGTACTTC. Amino acids: CASSHGTSGRGYEQYF.

J is TRBJ2-1 and V is TRBV28, with TRBD1 matching 8 bases. This CDR3 is built from 15 residues. Unmatched junction bases numbered 7, after V lost 5 bases and J lost 4 bases. In germline, CDR1 is MDHEN, CDR2 SYDVKM. CDR3 sequence: CASSNRDRTYNEQFF. CDR3 coding DNA: TGTGCCAGCAGTAACCGGGACAGGACTTACAATGAGCAGTTCTTC. Looking up the rest from reference TRBV28 and TRBJ2-1 gives the full variable domain: DVKVTQSSRYLVKRTGEKVFLECVQDMDHENMFWYRQDPGLGLRLIYFSYDVKMKEKGDIPEGYSVSREKKERFSLILESASTNQTSMYLCASSNRDRTYNEQFFGPGTRLTVL.

The rearrangement uses TRBV7-9 and TRBJ2-1; D is perhaps TRBD1 or TRBD2 (5 bases each). Germline-derived CDR1 and CDR2 are SEHNR and FQNEAQ (reference sequence). CDR3 length: 15 residues. Trimming shortened V by 5 bases and J by 12 bases, and 23 bases separated the two germline ends. Written as DNA, the CDR3 is TGTGCCAGCAGCAGATCCGGGACCGGGATCTATGGGCAGTTCTTC. The encoded protein is CASSRSGTGIYGQFF.

A single count supports this clone. The genes are TRBV28 and TRBJ1-2; 12 bases agree with TRBD1. CDR1 is MDHEN, CDR2 SYDVKM, per germline. The trim removed 5 bases at V and 3 bases at J, leaving 10 bases unmatched. The length of the CDR3 is 17 residues. CDR3 region: CASSPTQGTGGDYGYTF. DNA for the CDR3: TGTGCCAGCAGTCCAACCCAGGGGACAGGGGGCGACTATGGCTACACCTTC.

This chain joins TRBV6-5 and TRBJ2-7; no firm D call. CDR1 and CDR2 from the germline V gene are MNHEY and SVGAGI. The V end lost 5 bases, the J end lost 6 bases, and 17 bases lay between the germline ends. This CDR3 region has 14 residues. The CDR3 nucleotides are TGTGCCAGCAGTCCCGGCCGACGGCCAGGCGAGCAGTACTTC. The encoded protein is CASSPGRRPGEQYF.

V usage is TRBV5-8 and J usage is TRBJ1-2, with 8 nucleotides matching TRBD1. This CDR3 spans 14 amino acids. From germline, CDR1 is SGHTS and CDR2 YDEGEE. The junction had 4 bases not matched to a gene; V was cut back by 0 bases and J by 6 bases. CDR3 DNA sequence: TGTGCCAGCAGCTTGGACAGGGGGGCGGATGGCTACACCTTC. Its translation is CASSLDRGADGYTF.

The DNA for the CDR3 is TGTGCCAGCAGCTCCGGGACTAGCGCCTACAATGAGCAGTTCTTC. This codes for CASSSGTSAYNEQFF. V is TRBV7-3 and J is TRBJ2-1, with 10 bases aligning to TRBD2. Trimming at V came to 4 bases and at J to 2 bases, leaving 2 bases not matched to a gene. The CDR3 contains 15 residues. The germline V gene has CDR1 SGHTA and CDR2 FQGTGA.

The V gene is TRBV7-3, the J gene TRBJ2-3; TRBD1 aligns across 9 bases. Germline CDR1 SGHTA, CDR2 FQGTGA. V lost 3 bases, J lost 2 bases, and 3 bases stayed unmatched. The CDR3 is 15 amino acids. CDR3 bases: TGTGCCAGCAGCTTCGGGACAGGGCCCACAGATACGCAGTATTTT. Protein: CASSFGTGPTDTQYF.

V usage is TRBV9 and J usage is TRBJ1-5; maybe TRBD1 (5 bases). Germline V gene sequence: CDR1 SGDLS, CDR2 YYNGEE. The V end lost 5 bases, the J end lost 0 bases, and 15 bases lay between the germline ends. This CDR3 spans 16 amino acids. The CDR3 region has the DNA TGTGCCAGCAGTCAGGGTCCCGATCATAGCAATCAGCCCCAGCATTTT. Translation gives CASSQGPDHSNQPQHF. Drawing the rest from reference TRBV9 and TRBJ1-5, the complete variable domain is DSGVTQTPKHLITATGQRVTLRCSPRSGDLSVYWYQQSLDQGLQFLIQYYNGEERAKGNILERFSAQQFPDLHSELNLSSLELGDSALYFCASSQGPDHSNQPQHFGDGTRLSIL.

With regard to this clone: Additional DNA sequences in this sample encode the identical CDR3. The rearrangement uses TRBV28 and TRBJ1-2, with D tentatively TRBD1 (5 bases). Germline CDR1 reads MDHEN; CDR2 reads SYDVKM. This CDR3 has 13 residues. V was shortened by 4 bases and J by 2 bases, with 8 bases between the two germline ends. The DNA for the CDR3 is TGTGCCAGCAGTTCGGGACGGAACTATGGCTACACCTTC. The encoded protein is CASSSGRNYGYTF.

This chain uses TRBV9 with TRBJ2-2, with no clear D. The CDR3 is 14 residues long. From germline, CDR1 is SGDLS and CDR2 YYNGEE. V lost 4 bases and J lost 0, with 7 bases in between. CDR3 sequence: CASSPTTNTGELFF. CDR3 nucleotide sequence: TGTGCCAGCAGCCCCACCACGAACACCGGGGAGCTGTTTTTT.

In its sample, this clone was seen once. This sample also contains other DNA sequences that code for the same CDR3. The rearrangement links TRBV12-5 to TRBJ1-1; no definite D call. In germline, CDR1 is LGHNT, CDR2 FRNRAP. V was clipped by 1 base and J by 4 bases, with 7 bases between them. This CDR3 region has 13 residues. Here the CDR3 DNA reads TGTGCTAGTGGTTTGGAGGAGGGCACTGAAGCTTTCTTT. Translated, it gives CASGLEEGTEAFF.

The chain carries TRBV28 and TRBJ2-3, with TRBD2 as a possible D gene (6 bases). V was pared by 5 bases and J by 4 bases, with 13 bases between. Germline-derived CDR1 and CDR2 are MDHEN and SYDVKM. This CDR3 is built from 14 residues. The CDR3 loop reads CASSVTSVSDTQYF. The CDR3 region has the DNA TGTGCCAGCAGTGTGACTAGTGTCTCAGATACGCAGTATTTT.

On this clone itself: Its ends do not fully match the called genes, so a read error is possible. The chain joins TRBV15 to TRBJ2-1; D is possibly TRBD2 (5 bases). This CDR3 spans 13 amino acids. CDR1 LNHNV and CDR2 YYDKDF come from the germline V gene (reference sequence). CDR3 amino acids: CATSREGYNEQFF. CDR3 DNA: TGTGCCACCAGCCGAGAGGGATACAATGAGCAGTTCTTC.